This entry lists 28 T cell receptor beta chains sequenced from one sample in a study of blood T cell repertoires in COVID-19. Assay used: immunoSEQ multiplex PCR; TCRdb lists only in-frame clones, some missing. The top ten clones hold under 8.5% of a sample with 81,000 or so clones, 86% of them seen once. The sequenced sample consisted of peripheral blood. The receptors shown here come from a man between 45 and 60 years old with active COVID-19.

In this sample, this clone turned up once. The CDR3 bases are TGCAGTGCTAGTGGGGGGGTAGCGGGGAGCACAGATACGCAGTATTTT. Protein sequence: CSASGGVAGSTDTQYF. The chain employs TRBV20-1 and TRBJ2-3, with TRBD2 matching over 8 bases. CDR3 length: 16 residues. V dropped 3 bases and J dropped 0; count of bases not matched to a gene: 8. Germline assignment: CDR1 DFQATT and CDR2 SNEGSKA (reference sequence).

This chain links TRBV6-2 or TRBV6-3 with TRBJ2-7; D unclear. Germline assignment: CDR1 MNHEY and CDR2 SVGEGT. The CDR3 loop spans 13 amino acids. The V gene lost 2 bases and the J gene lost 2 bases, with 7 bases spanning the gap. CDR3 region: CASSYGPAYEQYF. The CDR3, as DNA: TGTGCCAGCAGTTACGGGCCCGCCTACGAGCAGTACTTC.

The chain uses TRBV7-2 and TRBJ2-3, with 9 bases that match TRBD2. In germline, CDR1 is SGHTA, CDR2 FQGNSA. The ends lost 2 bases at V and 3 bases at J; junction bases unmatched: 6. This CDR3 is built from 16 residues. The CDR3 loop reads CASSLRASGVTDTQYF. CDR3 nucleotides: TGTGCCAGCAGCTTAAGGGCTAGCGGGGTGACAGATACGCAGTATTTT.

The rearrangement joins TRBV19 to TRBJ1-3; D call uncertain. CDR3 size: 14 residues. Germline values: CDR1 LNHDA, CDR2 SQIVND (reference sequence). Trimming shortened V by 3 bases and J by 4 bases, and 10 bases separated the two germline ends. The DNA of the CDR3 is TGTGCCAGTAGTATTCGGCGAGGCGGAAACACCATATATTTT. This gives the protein CASSIRRGGNTIYF.

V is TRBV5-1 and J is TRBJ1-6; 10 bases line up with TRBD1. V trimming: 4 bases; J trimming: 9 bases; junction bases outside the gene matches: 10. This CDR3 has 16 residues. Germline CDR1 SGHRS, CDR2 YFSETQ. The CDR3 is CASSQTGGTTGSPLHF. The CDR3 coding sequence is TGCGCCAGCAGCCAGACAGGGGGCACGACGGGTTCACCCCTCCACTTT.

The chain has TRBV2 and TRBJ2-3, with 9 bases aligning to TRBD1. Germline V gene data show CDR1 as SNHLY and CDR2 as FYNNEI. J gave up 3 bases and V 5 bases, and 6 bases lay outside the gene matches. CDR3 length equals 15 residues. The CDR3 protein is CASSPRTGVTDTQYF. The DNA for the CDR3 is TGTGCCAGCAGTCCCCGGACAGGGGTTACAGATACGCAGTATTTT.

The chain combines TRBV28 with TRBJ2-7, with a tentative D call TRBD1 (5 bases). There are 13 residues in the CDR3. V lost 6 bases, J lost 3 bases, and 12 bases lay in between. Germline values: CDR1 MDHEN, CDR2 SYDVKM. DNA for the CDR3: TGTGCCAGCAGGATTACAGGTCTCTACGAGCAGTACTTC. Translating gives CASRITGLYEQYF. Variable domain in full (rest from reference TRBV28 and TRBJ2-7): DVKVTQSSRYLVKRTGEKVFLECVQDMDHENMFWYRQDPGLGLRLIYFSYDVKMKEKGDIPEGYSVSREKKERFSLILESASTNQTSMYLCASRITGLYEQYFGPGTRLTVT.

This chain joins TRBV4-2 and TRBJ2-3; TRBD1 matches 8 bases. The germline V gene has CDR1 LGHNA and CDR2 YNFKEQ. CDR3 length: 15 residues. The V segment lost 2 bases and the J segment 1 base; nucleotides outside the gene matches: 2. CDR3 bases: TGTGCCAGCAGCCAACAGGGGGCTGGCACAGATACGCAGTATTTT. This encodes CASSQQGAGTDTQYF.

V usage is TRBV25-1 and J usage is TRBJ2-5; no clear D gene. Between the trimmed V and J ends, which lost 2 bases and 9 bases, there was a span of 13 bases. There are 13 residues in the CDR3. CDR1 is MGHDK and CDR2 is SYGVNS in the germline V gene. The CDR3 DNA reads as TGTGCCAGCAGTGAAATTGGGCCACGGCCCCAGTACTTC. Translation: CASSEIGPRPQYF.

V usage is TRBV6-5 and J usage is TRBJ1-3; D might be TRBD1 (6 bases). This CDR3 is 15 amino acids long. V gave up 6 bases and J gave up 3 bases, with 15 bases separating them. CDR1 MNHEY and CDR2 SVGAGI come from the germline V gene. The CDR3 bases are TGTGCCAGCAGCCGAGGGGGAACGGGTGGAAACACCATATATTTT. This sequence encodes CASSRGGTGGNTIYF.

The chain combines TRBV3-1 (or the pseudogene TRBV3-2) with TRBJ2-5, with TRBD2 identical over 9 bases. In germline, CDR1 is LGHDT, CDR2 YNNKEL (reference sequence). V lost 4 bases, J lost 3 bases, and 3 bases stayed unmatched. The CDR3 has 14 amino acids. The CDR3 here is CASSLAGAEETQYF. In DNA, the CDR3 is TGTGCCAGCAGCCTAGCGGGGGCCGAAGAGACCCAGTACTTC.

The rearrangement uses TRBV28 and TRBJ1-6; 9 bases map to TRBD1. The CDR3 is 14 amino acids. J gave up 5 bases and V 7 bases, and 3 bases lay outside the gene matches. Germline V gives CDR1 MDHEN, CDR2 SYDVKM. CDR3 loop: CASKGTGNNSPLHF. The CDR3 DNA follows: TGTGCCAGCAAGGGGACAGGGAATAATTCACCCCTCCACTTT.

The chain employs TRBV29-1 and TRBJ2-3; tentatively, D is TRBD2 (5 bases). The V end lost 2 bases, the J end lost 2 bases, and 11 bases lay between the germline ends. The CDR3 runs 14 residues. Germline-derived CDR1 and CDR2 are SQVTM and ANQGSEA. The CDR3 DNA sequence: TGCAGCGTTGAAACCCGGGGAATCACAGATACGCAGTATTTT. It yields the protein CSVETRGITDTQYF.

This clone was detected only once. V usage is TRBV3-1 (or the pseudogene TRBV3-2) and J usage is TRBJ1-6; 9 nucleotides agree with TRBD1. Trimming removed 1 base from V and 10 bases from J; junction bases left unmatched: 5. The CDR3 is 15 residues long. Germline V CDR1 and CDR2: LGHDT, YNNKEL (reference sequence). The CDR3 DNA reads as TGTGCCAGCAGCCAAGCGGGACAGGGCGGATCACCCCTCCACTTT. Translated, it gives CASSQAGQGGSPLHF.

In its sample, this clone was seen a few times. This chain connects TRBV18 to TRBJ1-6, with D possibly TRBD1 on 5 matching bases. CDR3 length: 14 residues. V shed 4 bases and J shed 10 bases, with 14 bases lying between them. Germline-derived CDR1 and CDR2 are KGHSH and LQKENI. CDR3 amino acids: CASSQTQDRSPLHF. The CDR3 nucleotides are TGTGCCAGCTCACAAACACAGGACCGCTCACCCCTCCACTTT.

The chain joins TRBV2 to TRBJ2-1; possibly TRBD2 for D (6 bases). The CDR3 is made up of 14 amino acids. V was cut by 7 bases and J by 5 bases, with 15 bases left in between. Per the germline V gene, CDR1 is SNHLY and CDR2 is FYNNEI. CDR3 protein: CASKEGHSHNEQFF. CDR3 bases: TGTGCCAGCAAGGAGGGCCACTCGCACAATGAGCAGTTCTTC.

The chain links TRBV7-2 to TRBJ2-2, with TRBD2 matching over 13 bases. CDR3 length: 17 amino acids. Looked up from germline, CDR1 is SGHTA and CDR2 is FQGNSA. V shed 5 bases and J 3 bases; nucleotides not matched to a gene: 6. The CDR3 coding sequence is TGTGCCAGCAGCCCACCGGGACTAGCGGGGTACACCGGGGAGCTGTTTTTT. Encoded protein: CASSPPGLAGYTGELFF.

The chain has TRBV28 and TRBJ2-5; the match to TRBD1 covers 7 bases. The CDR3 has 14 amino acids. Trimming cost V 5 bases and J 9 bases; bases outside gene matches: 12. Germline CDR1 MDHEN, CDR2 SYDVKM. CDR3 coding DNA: TGTGCCAGCAGTGCCTTGATGAGAGGGGGCCCCCAGTACTTC. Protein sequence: CASSALMRGGPQYF.

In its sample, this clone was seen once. The CDR3 DNA reads as TGTGCCAGCAGTTTCTTAAAGACTAGCGGAGAGCAGTTCTTC. Residues: CASSFLKTSGEQFF. This sequence joins TRBV28 and TRBJ2-1; 9 nucleotides agree with TRBD2. V gave up 3 bases and J gave up 10 bases; unmatched junction bases: 7. The CDR3 spans 14 residues. The germline V gene encodes CDR1 MDHEN and CDR2 SYDVKM. Supplemented by reference TRBV28 and TRBJ2-1, the full variable domain reads DVKVTQSSRYLVKRTGEKVFLECVQDMDHENMFWYRQDPGLGLRLIYFSYDVKMKEKGDIPEGYSVSREKKERFSLILESASTNQTSMYLCASSFLKTSGEQFFGPGTRLTVL.

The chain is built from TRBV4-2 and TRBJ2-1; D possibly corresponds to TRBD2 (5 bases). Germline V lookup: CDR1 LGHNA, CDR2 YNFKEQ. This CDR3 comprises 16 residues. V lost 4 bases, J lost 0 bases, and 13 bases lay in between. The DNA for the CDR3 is TGTGCCAGCAGCCCGACTATGTTGGGCTCCTACAATGAGCAGTTCTTC. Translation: CASSPTMLGSYNEQFF.

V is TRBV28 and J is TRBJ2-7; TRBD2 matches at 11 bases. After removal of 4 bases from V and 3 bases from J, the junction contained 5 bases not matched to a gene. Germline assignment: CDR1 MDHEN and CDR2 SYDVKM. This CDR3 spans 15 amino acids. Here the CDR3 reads CASSSILAGVYEQYF. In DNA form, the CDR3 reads TGTGCCAGCAGTTCCATACTAGCGGGAGTCTACGAGCAGTACTTC.

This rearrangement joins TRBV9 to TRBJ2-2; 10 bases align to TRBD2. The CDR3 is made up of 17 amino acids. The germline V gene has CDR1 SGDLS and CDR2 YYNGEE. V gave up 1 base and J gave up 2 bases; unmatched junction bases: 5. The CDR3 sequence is CASSVIAGGFNTGELFF. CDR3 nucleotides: TGTGCCAGCAGCGTAATAGCGGGGGGCTTTAACACCGGGGAGCTGTTTTTT.

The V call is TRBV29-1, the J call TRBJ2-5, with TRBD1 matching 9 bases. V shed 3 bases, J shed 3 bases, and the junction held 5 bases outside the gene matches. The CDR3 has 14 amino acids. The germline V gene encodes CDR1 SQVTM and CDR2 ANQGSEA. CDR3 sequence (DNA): TGCAGCGTTGATAAGGGGACAGGGAAAGAGACCCAGTACTTC. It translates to CSVDKGTGKETQYF. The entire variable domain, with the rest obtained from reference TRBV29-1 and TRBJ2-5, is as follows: SAVISQKPSRDICQRGTSLTIQCQVDSQVTMMFWYRQQPGQSLTLIATANQGSEATYESGFVIDKFPISRPNLTFSTLTVSNMSPEDSSIYLCSVDKGTGKETQYFGPGTRLLVL.

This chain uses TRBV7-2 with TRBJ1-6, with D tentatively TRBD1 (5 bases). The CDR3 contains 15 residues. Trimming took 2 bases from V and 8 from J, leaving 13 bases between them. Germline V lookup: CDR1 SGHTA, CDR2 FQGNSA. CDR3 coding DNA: TGTGCCAGCAGCTTACCCAGGGTGGCAGATTCACCCCTCCACTTT. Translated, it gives CASSLPRVADSPLHF.

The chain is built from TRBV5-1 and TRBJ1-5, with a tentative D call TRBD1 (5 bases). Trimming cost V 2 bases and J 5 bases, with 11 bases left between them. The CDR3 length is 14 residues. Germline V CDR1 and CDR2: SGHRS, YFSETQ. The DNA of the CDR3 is TGCGCCAGCAGCTTTGTCGGGGGGGATCAGCCCCAGCATTTT. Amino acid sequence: CASSFVGGDQPQHF.

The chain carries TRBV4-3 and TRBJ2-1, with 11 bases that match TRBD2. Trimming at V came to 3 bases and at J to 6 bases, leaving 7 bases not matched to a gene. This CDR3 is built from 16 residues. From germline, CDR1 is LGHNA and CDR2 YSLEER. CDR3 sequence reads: CASSQRVAGGSNEQFF. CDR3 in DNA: TGCGCCAGCAGCCAGAGGGTAGCGGGGGGGAGCAATGAGCAGTTCTTC.

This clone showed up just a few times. CDR3: CASALGIRGEELFF. CDR3 DNA sequence: TGTGCCAGCGCCTTGGGCATCCGGGGGGAAGAACTGTTTTTT. V is TRBV28 and J is TRBJ1-4, with D perhaps matching TRBD1 (5 bases). Trimming stripped 8 bases from V and 12 bases from J, with 22 bases between. In germline, CDR1 is MDHEN, CDR2 SYDVKM. The CDR3 is 14 residues long.

The CDR3 DNA is TGTGCCACCAGTGACCAAGGGACAGATGGAGAGACCCAGTACTTC. It specifies CATSDQGTDGETQYF. The gene calls are TRBV24-1 and TRBJ2-5, with 7 bases aligning to TRBD1. This CDR3 spans 15 amino acids. After removal of 4 bases from V and 4 bases from J, the junction contained 8 bases not matched to a gene. Germline loops: CDR1 KGHDR, CDR2 SFDVKD.